The rows below give T cell receptor beta chains drawn from one sample of a study of blood T cells in healthy people across ages. TCRdb used MiXCR to reprocess the 5' RACE reads, holding one entry per CDR3 protein. The data show hundreds of thousands of distinct CDR3 sequences, 20% to 25% seen once. Sample: blood. The receptors stem from a man between 65 and 79 years old in good health. Each CDR3 is given with its conserved first and last residue. The D gene is left open where the match is weak. Rows give clone size only sometimes, using once, few, many, or a class for an expanded clone.

clone size	J gene	D gene	V gene	CDR3 DNA	CDR3 protein
.	TRBJ2-3	TRBD2	TRBV20-1	TGCAGTGAGAGCGGGATAAGCACAGATACGCAGTATTTT	CSESGISTDTQYF
.	TRBJ2-7	.	TRBV9	TGTGCCAGCAGCGCGACAGGACTAGTCAGCTACGAGCAGTACTTC	CASSATGLVSYEQYF
few	TRBJ2-4	.	TRBV6-1	TGTGCCAGCAGCGAAGGGGGGGCGAGGGCCAAAAACATTCAGTACTTC	CASSEGGARAKNIQYF
.	TRBJ2-1	.	TRBV20-1	TGCAGTGCTAGGGAAGGGGGCGGGATCAATGAGCAGTTCTTC	CSAREGGGINEQFF
few	TRBJ2-7	.	TRBV18	TGTGCCAGCTCACCGTCGACTAAAAGCCCTTACGAGCAGTACTTC	CASSPSTKSPYEQYF
.	TRBJ2-3	.	TRBV7-2	TGTGCCAGCAGCGTGACAGGAACTAGCACAGATACGCAGTATTTT	CASSVTGTSTDTQYF
few	TRBJ2-2	.	TRBV2	TGTGCCAGCAGTCCTGGGAGCGGGGAGCTGTTTTTT	CASSPGSGELFF
few	TRBJ2-1	TRBD2	TRBV3-1	TGTGCCAGCAGCCCTAGCGGGAAAAGCTCCTACAATGAGCAGTTCTTC	CASSPSGKSSYNEQFF
.	TRBJ2-5	.	TRBV2	TGTGCCAGCCTAGAACGAGGGACTGCTTTTCAAGAGACCCAGTACTTC	CASLERGTAFQETQYF
.	TRBJ2-5	TRBD2	TRBV9	TGTGCCAGCAGCCCTCTTGCAGCGGGGGTGACCCAGTACTTC	CASSPLAAGVTQYF
few	TRBJ1-2	.	TRBV2	TGTGCCAGCAGTTATGACACAGGCGGAGGCTACACCTTC	CASSYDTGGGYTF
.	TRBJ2-7	.	TRBV9	TGTGCCAGCAGCGTAGGCCAAGGGGGTGGCGAGCAGTACTTC	CASSVGQGGGEQYF
few	TRBJ2-6	.	TRBV4-1	TGCGCCAGCAGCCAAGTGCTCTCTGGGGCCAACGTCCTGACTTTC	CASSQVLSGANVLTF
many	TRBJ2-3	.	TRBV28	TGTGCCAGCAGTTTTCCCCCATCCGGGACCACAGATACGCAGTATTTT	CASSFPPSGTTDTQYF
few	TRBJ2-3	TRBD2	TRBV7-2	TGTGCCAGCAGTGAATCTAGCGGGAGGCAGTGGATAGATACGCAGTATTTT	CASSESSGRQWIDTQYF
few	TRBJ1-4	TRBD1	TRBV7-2	TGTGCCAGCAGCCAGGGGGCAGGGGTAGGCGAAAAACTGTTTTTT	CASSQGAGVGEKLFF
many	TRBJ2-3	TRBD1	TRBV2	TGTGCCAGCAGTGAAGGGGACAGGGCAACAGATACGCAGTATTTT	CASSEGDRATDTQYF
.	TRBJ2-7	.	TRBV28	TGTGCCAGCAGTCCTCGTTCCCGGAGCTCCTACGAGCAGTACTTC	CASSPRSRSSYEQYF
.	TRBJ2-5	.	TRBV6-2/TRBV6-3	TGTGCCAGCAGTGCGGGACCCCTAAATTACCAAGAGACCCAGTACTTC	CASSAGPLNYQETQYF
.	TRBJ2-5	.	TRBV5-1	TGCGCCAGCAGCTTTAACACCGACGGACAGACCCAGTACTTC	CASSFNTDGQTQYF
few	TRBJ2-5	.	TRBV5-1	TGCGCCAGCAGCTTTGGGGGGCGTCAAGAGACCCAGTGCTTC	CASSFGGRQETQCF
.	TRBJ2-3	.	TRBV2	TGTGCCAAAACGGGCAGACTGACAGATACGCAGTATTTT	CAKTGRLTDTQYF
.	TRBJ2-1	TRBD2	TRBV9	TGTGCCAGCAGCCCAGCGGGAGGATTGGACAATGAGCAGTTCTTC	CASSPAGGLDNEQFF
.	TRBJ2-3	.	TRBV2	TGTGCCAGCAGTGAAGCGCGTGCAGGGTATCCCTCGGATACGCAGTATTTT	CASSEARAGYPSDTQYF
.	TRBJ2-3	TRBD2	TRBV20-1	TGCAGTGCTAGAGAGCTAGCGGGAAGGGCAGATACGCAGTATTTT	CSARELAGRADTQYF
many	TRBJ2-2	.	TRBV5-5	TGTGCCAGCAGCTCAGGGGGAGGGCCCACCGGGGAGCTGTTTTTT	CASSSGGGPTGELFF
few	TRBJ2-1	TRBD2	TRBV20-1	TGCAGTGCTACGACCGGGACTAGCGGGGTACGAGAGCAGTTCTTC	CSATTGTSGVREQFF
.	TRBJ2-7	TRBD1	TRBV20-1	TGCAGTGCACCGGTCCGGGACAGGGGGTTTTACGAGCAGTACTTC	CSAPVRDRGFYEQYF
few	TRBJ1-1	.	TRBV18	TGTGCCAGCTCACCACCTGGGGGGTTGGGAACTGAAGCTTTCTTT	CASSPPGGLGTEAFF
few	TRBJ1-2	.	TRBV3-1	TGTGCCAGCAGCCCTCCACTGTCCTATAACTATGGCTACACCTTC	CASSPPLSYNYGYTF
many	TRBJ2-2	.	TRBV5-5	TGTGCCAGCAGCTTGATTAGCAATTCTGGGGAGCTGTTTTTT	CASSLISNSGELFF
.	TRBJ2-1	.	TRBV7-9	TGCGCCAGCAGCCCCATGGGAGCCAATGAGCAGTTCTTC	CASSPMGANEQFF
.	TRBJ2-1	TRBD2	TRBV5-6	TGTGCCAGCAGCTTTCGGGGGACTAGTGGAAATGAGCAGTTCTTC	CASSFRGTSGNEQFF
few	TRBJ1-1	.	TRBV6-2/TRBV6-3	TGTGCCAGCAGTTACCTTGGTCCATTGACAGGCCGGAACACTGAAGCTTTCTTT	CASSYLGPLTGRNTEAFF
few	TRBJ2-6	.	TRBV18	TGTGCCAGCTCGGGGTCGACCTTAAGTGGCGGGGCCAACGTCCTGACTTTC	CASSGSTLSGGANVLTF
many	TRBJ2-5	.	TRBV6-1	TGTGCCACGTTGGAGGAGACCCAGTACTTC	CATLEETQYF
few	TRBJ2-7	.	TRBV10-3	TGTGCCATCAGTGAGTCGGCCTCCTACGAGCAGTACTTC	CAISESASYEQYF
.	TRBJ2-2	TRBD2	TRBV15	TGTGCCACCAGCAGACCCGGGACTAGCAGGACCGGGGAGCTGTTTTTT	CATSRPGTSRTGELFF
.	TRBJ2-5	.	TRBV15	TGTGCCACCAGCAGAGATCTCCCTACCAGAGAGACCCAGTACTTC	CATSRDLPTRETQYF
.	TRBJ2-5	.	TRBV28	TGTGCCAGCAGTTTGATAGGGGTGGCAGAGACCCAGTACTTC	CASSLIGVAETQYF
few	TRBJ1-2	.	TRBV19	TGTGCCAGTAGTTCTACAGGGTGGGACTATGGCTACACCTTC	CASSSTGWDYGYTF
few	TRBJ2-5	TRBD1	TRBV5-6	TGTGCCAGCAGCTTACCCGGGACAGGGGGCTTCGGTGACCAAGAGACCCAGTACTTC	CASSLPGTGGFGDQETQYF
many	TRBJ2-7	TRBD1	TRBV10-3	TGTGCCATCAGTGAGTCATGGGGACAGGGGGCCTACGAGCAGTACTTC	CAISESWGQGAYEQYF
few	TRBJ2-6	.	TRBV20-1	TGCAGTGCCCTACACCCCTCTGGGGCCAACGTCCTGACTTTC	CSALHPSGANVLTF
few	TRBJ2-7	.	TRBV29-1	TGCAGCGTGAGCGGTTCCTACGAGCAGTACTTC	CSVSGSYEQYF
.	TRBJ2-1	.	TRBV7-9	TGTGCCAGCAGCTACCTCCGACAGGACAATGAGCAGTTCTTC	CASSYLRQDNEQFF
many	TRBJ2-7	.	TRBV7-3	TGTGCCAGCAGCCCCGGCGGCGGCTTCGAGCAGTACTTC	CASSPGGGFEQYF
few	TRBJ2-1	TRBD2	TRBV7-6	TGTGCCAGCAGCTTAATGGCTAGCGGGAGTGCCAATGAGCAGTTCTTC	CASSLMASGSANEQFF
few	TRBJ1-1	.	TRBV19	TGTGCCAGTAGTGGGAGGACTGAAGCTTTCTTT	CASSGRTEAFF
few	TRBJ2-1	.	TRBV20-1	TGCAGTGCTAATTTTGGGCCTTACAATGAGCAGTTCTTC	CSANFGPYNEQFF
.	TRBJ1-4	TRBD1	TRBV6-5	TGTGCCAGCAGTTACTCGCCCGGGACAGCAAATGAAAAACTGTTTTTT	CASSYSPGTANEKLFF
.	TRBJ2-5	TRBD2	TRBV5-6	TGTGCCAGCAGCTTGATCGGGCTAGCGGGAGGTCCCCAAGAGACCCAGTACTTC	CASSLIGLAGGPQETQYF
.	TRBJ2-3	TRBD2	TRBV15	TGTGCCACCAGCAGAGATTTACGCAGCGGGAGTGGTACAGATACGCAGTATTTT	CATSRDLRSGSGTDTQYF
few	TRBJ1-1	.	TRBV5-6	TGTGCCAGCACCAATCGCCAAAGACAGGCTAACACTGAAGCTTTCTTT	CASTNRQRQANTEAFF
medium-sized	TRBJ2-3	TRBD2	TRBV6-4	TGTGCCAGCAGTGACTCTACCCTAGCGGGAGATATGAATACGCAGTATTTT	CASSDSTLAGDMNTQYF
few	TRBJ2-7	TRBD2	TRBV11-2	TGTGCCAGCAGCTTATTTACTAGCGGGAGCTCCCACGAGCAGTACTTC	CASSLFTSGSSHEQYF
.	TRBJ2-2	.	TRBV29-1	TGCAGCGTTGAAGGATCCCCGAACACCGGGGAGCTGTTTTTT	CSVEGSPNTGELFF
.	TRBJ2-5	TRBD2	TRBV6-4	TGTGCCAGCAGTGACTTTCCCACTAGCGGGAGCAGGCAGACCCAGTACTTC	CASSDFPTSGSRQTQYF
once	TRBJ1-4	TRBD1	TRBV7-9	TGTGCCAGCAGCTTACTCGTGACAGGGCCGTCTGAAAAACTGTTTTTT	CASSLLVTGPSEKLFF
many	TRBJ2-5	.	TRBV14	TGTGCCAGCAGCCAAGTACAGCTGGAGACCCAGTACTTC	CASSQVQLETQYF